The subject of this entry is one T cell receptor beta chain. Its antigen remains unknown. The germline V gene encodes CDR1 SGHKS and CDR2 YYEKEE (reference sequence). The length of the CDR3 is 13 residues. V was cut by 2 bases and J by 2 bases, with 8 bases left in between. This sample stems from a study of T cell responses to AZD1222 COVID-19 vaccine. Study-wide points: Baseline seropositives among AZD1222 recipients totaled only 5 to 7. Across spike, vaccine-associated CD4 TCRs were found, dominant at 160-218 and 743-854.

Profiled with immunoSEQ multiplex PCR; TCRdb holds only in-frame clones, not every one. Altogether some 120,000 clones are present, about nine tenths being singletons, with the ten largest covering 4% to 5%. The source was peripheral blood, collected 28 days after the second dose of the MenACWY control vaccine. The TCR comes from an adult who received the MenACWY meningococcal vaccine as a control. The V and J genes are TRBV5-5 and TRBJ2-7, with a weak D call TRBD2 (5 bases). This chain's CDR3 is CASSLGGPYEQYV. The CDR3 DNA sequence: TGTGCCAGCAGCTTAGGCGGGCCCTACGAGCAGTACGTC.